The 30 T cell receptor beta chains listed next were all sequenced from one sample in a study of vaccination effects on CD4 cells after COVID-19. Under the ViraFEST assay, PBMC were stimulated with viral peptide pools so that antigen-specific CD4+ T cells expanded. Sequencing was performed afterwards. Culture lasted around eleven days before CD4+ T cell isolation. The person's infection with SARS-CoV-2, confirmed by PCR, took place between March and December 2020. What these receptors recognize is not known. The method was immunoSEQ multiplex PCR; TCRdb's version includes in-frame clones alone and lacks a portion of them. The sample yields tens of thousands of clones, just under 75% seen once. This material consisted of CD4+ T cells from PBMCs cultured with a peptide pool, taken before COVID-19 vaccination. These receptors all come from a human donor who had a prior SARS-CoV-2 infection.

The CDR3 reads CASSLISGRALYEQYF. CDR3 bases: TGTGCCAGCAGCTTAATCAGCGGGAGGGCCCTCTACGAGCAGTACTTC. The V gene is TRBV7-6, the J gene TRBJ2-7; TRBD2 aligns across 10 bases. V dropped 2 bases and J dropped 3; count of bases not matched to a gene: 7. Germline V gives CDR1 SGHVS, CDR2 FNYEAQ. The CDR3 runs to 16 residues.

The gene calls are TRBV2 and TRBJ1-5, with unresolved D. Germline values: CDR1 SNHLY, CDR2 FYNNEI. The CDR3 runs 14 residues. V gave up 7 bases and J gave up 5 bases, with 15 bases separating them. CDR3 sequence: CASTEGQRDQPQHF. CDR3 DNA: TGTGCCAGCACCGAGGGCCAGAGGGATCAGCCCCAGCATTTT.

The chain links TRBV19 to TRBJ2-2; no clear D. The CDR3 is made up of 15 amino acids. Per the germline V gene, CDR1 is LNHDA and CDR2 is SQIVND (reference sequence). Trimming took 7 bases from V and 0 from J, leaving 12 bases between them. DNA of the CDR3: TGTGCCAGTACCACCCAAGGAACGAACACCGGGGAGCTGTTTTTT. It is translated as CASTTQGTNTGELFF. Filled out from reference TRBV19 and TRBJ2-2, the complete variable domain reads DGGITQSPKYLFRKEGQNVTLSCEQNLNHDAMYWYRQDPGQGLRLIYYSQIVNDFQKGDIAEGYSVSREKKESFPLTVTSAQKNPTAFYLCASTTQGTNTGELFFGEGSRLTVL.

V usage is TRBV7-3 and J usage is TRBJ2-3; no definite D call. Germline V lookup: CDR1 SGHTA, CDR2 FQGTGA. V lost 5 bases, J lost 5 bases, and 11 bases lay in between. The CDR3 extends over 13 amino acids. The CDR3 coding sequence is TGTGCCAGCAGCCCCCGGTCTGTAGATACGCAGTATTTT. As protein: CASSPRSVDTQYF.

V and J are TRBV6-2 or TRBV6-3 and TRBJ2-5; TRBD2 matches at 10 bases. The germline gives CDR1 MNHEY, CDR2 SVGEGT. V lost 5 bases and J lost 2; bases outside the gene matches: 8. CDR3 size: 16 residues. This CDR3 is CASSPPLAGAQETQYF. CDR3 DNA: TGTGCCAGCAGTCCCCCTCTAGCGGGAGCACAAGAGACCCAGTACTTC.

This clone was observed a few times. This chain connects TRBV27 to TRBJ2-3; D call uncertain. V was trimmed by 3 bases and J by 1 base, leaving 5 bases between them. Germline values: CDR1 MNHEY, CDR2 SMNVEV (reference sequence). This CDR3 has 13 amino acids. This chain's CDR3 is CASSFRGTDTQYF. The CDR3 DNA reads as TGTGCCAGCAGTTTTCGGGGCACAGATACGCAGTATTTT.

V and J are TRBV4-2 and TRBJ1-6, with 9 bases identical to TRBD1. The CDR3 spans 15 residues. J gave up 9 bases and V 1 base, and 4 bases lay outside the gene matches. Germline lookup yields CDR1 LGHNA and CDR2 YNFKEQ. This CDR3 reads CASSQGGTGISPLHF. DNA of the CDR3: TGTGCCAGCAGCCAAGGCGGGACAGGGATTTCACCCCTCCACTTT.

CDR3 bases: TGTGCCAGCAGCGCACCGTTGGGCTGGGGAGCCTCCTACGAGCAGTACTTC. This encodes CASSAPLGWGASYEQYF. The J gene is TRBJ2-7, the V gene TRBV6-2 or TRBV6-3, with D possibly TRBD2 on 5 matching bases. V gave up 6 bases and J gave up 0 bases, with 21 bases separating them. The germline CDR1 and CDR2 sequences are MNHEY and SVGEGT. The length of the CDR3 is 17 residues.

The rearrangement uses TRBV27 and TRBJ2-1; 9 bases line up with TRBD2. V trimming: 3 bases; J trimming: 8 bases; junction bases outside the gene matches: 5. The V gene's germline CDR1 is MNHEY and CDR2 SMNVEV (reference sequence). This CDR3 has 14 amino acids. CDR3 in DNA: TGTGCCAGCAGTTTTAGCGGGAGAGGGGATGAGCAGTTCTTC. Its translation: CASSFSGRGDEQFF.

V gene TRBV6-1 combines with J gene TRBJ1-4; D is unresolved. Germline CDR1 reads MNHNS; CDR2 reads SASEGT. The CDR3 runs 14 residues. The V end lost 2 bases, the J end lost 5 bases, and 9 bases lay between the germline ends. CDR3 loop: CASSEFLRNEKLFF. The CDR3 coding sequence is TGTGCCAGCAGTGAATTTCTGAGGAATGAAAAACTGTTTTTT.

This chain uses TRBV19 with TRBJ1-2, with D maybe TRBD1 (5 bases). The CDR3 loop spans 16 amino acids. Germline CDR1 and CDR2: LNHDA and SQIVND (reference sequence). Deletions cut 5 bases from V and 7 bases from J, with 23 bases between. The CDR3 region has the DNA TGTGCCAGTAGTGCAAACGAGGACACAAATCGCGGTGGCTACACCTTC. Translating it yields CASSANEDTNRGGYTF.

This clone was found once. J is TRBJ2-1 and V is TRBV7-2; D is uncertain. CDR3 size: 16 residues. CDR1 is SGHTA and CDR2 is FQGNSA in the germline V gene. Trimming removed 3 bases from V and 7 bases from J, with 19 bases in between. CDR3 residues: CASSLVLGRLSNEQFF. Here the CDR3 DNA reads TGTGCCAGCAGCTTGGTCCTTGGTAGGTTATCGAATGAGCAGTTCTTC. Together with reference TRBV7-2 and TRBJ2-1, the CDR3 gives the full variable domain: GAGVSQSPSNKVTEKGKDVELRCDPISGHTALYWYRQSLGQGLEFLIYFQGNSAPDKSGLPSDRFSAERTGGSVSTLTIQRTQQEDSAVYLCASSLVLGRLSNEQFFGPGTRLTVL.

The chain combines TRBV6-5 with TRBJ2-1; D gene uncertain. V lost 6 bases, J lost 0 bases, and 12 bases lay in between. Per the germline V gene, CDR1 is MNHEY and CDR2 is SVGAGI. The CDR3 contains 15 residues. This chain's CDR3 is CASSPTVRSYNEQFF. The CDR3 coding sequence is TGTGCCAGCAGCCCGACTGTGCGCTCCTACAATGAGCAGTTCTTC.

This chain connects TRBV6-5 to TRBJ2-4; 7 bases match TRBD1. This CDR3 is built from 13 residues. CDR1 MNHEY and CDR2 SVGAGI come from the germline V gene. With 6 bases clipped from V and 8 bases from J, the junction kept 7 bases outside the gene matches. CDR3 bases: TGTGCCAGCAGAAACAGGGGCTCGCACATTCAGTACTTC. Amino acids: CASRNRGSHIQYF.

The sample holds one count of this clone. The CDR3: CASSEGQGAEKLFF. In DNA, the CDR3 is TGTGCCAGCAGTGAGGGACAGGGGGCCGAAAAACTGTTTTTT. V usage is TRBV6-1 and J usage is TRBJ1-4; 12 bases match TRBD1. CDR3 length: 14 amino acids. V gave up 3 bases and J gave up 8 bases; unmatched junction bases: 1. Germline CDR1 is MNHNS and CDR2 is SASEGT.

This rearrangement joins TRBV7-2 to TRBJ2-7; no firm D call. CDR3 length: 15 amino acids. V was cut by 4 bases and J by 2 bases, with 15 bases left in between. Germline V gives CDR1 SGHTA, CDR2 FQGNSA. CDR3 protein: CASSSMDGSPYEQYF. CDR3 nucleotide sequence: TGTGCCAGCAGCTCCATGGACGGGTCCCCCTACGAGCAGTACTTC.

V and J are TRBV5-3 and TRBJ2-3, with 9 bases matching TRBD2. TRBV5-3 is assigned to the ORF class and has an uncertain function. The CDR3 has 17 amino acids. V lost 5 bases to trimming and J lost 2 bases; unmatched junction nucleotides: 12. The CDR3 protein is CARRQSRLAEFTDTQYF. The CDR3, as DNA: TGTGCCAGAAGACAATCCCGACTAGCGGAGTTCACAGATACGCAGTATTTT.

The chain couples TRBV15 to TRBJ1-5, with D tentatively TRBD1 (6 bases). Germline loops: CDR1 LNHNV, CDR2 YYDKDF (reference sequence). Between the trimmed V and J ends, which lost 1 base and 0 bases, there was a span of 25 bases. The CDR3 sequence is 21 residues long. The CDR3 is CATSRALGGGWGAHSNQPQHF. The DNA for the CDR3 is TGTGCCACCAGCAGAGCCCTAGGTGGGGGTTGGGGGGCACATAGCAATCAGCCCCAGCATTTT. The complete variable domain, with remaining parts taken from reference TRBV15 and TRBJ1-5, reads DAMVIQNPRYQVTQFGKPVTLSCSQTLNHNVMYWYQQKSSQAPKLLFHYYDKDFNNEADTPDNFQSRRPNTSFCFLDIRSPGLGDTAMYLCATSRALGGGWGAHSNQPQHFGDGTRLSIL.

Only a few counts were recorded for this clone. This chain uses TRBV29-1 with TRBJ2-1; D not resolved. The CDR3 length is 14 residues. V dropped 4 bases and J dropped 2 bases, with 12 bases sitting between them. From germline, CDR1 is SQVTM and CDR2 ANQGSEA. Written as DNA, the CDR3 is TGCAGCGTTGTCCAGACCATCACCTACAATGAGCAGTTCTTC. Translating it yields CSVVQTITYNEQFF.

V is TRBV5-1 and J is TRBJ1-3; TRBD1 matches at 7 bases. Unmatched junction bases numbered 8, after V lost 3 bases and J lost 2 bases. Germline CDR1 and CDR2: SGHRS and YFSETQ. The CDR3 covers 16 residues. The CDR3 DNA reads as TGCGCCAGCAGCTCAGATGCGGGACAGCCTGGAAACACCATATATTTT. The encoded protein is CASSSDAGQPGNTIYF.

The CDR3 here is CASSPQVNTEAFF. The DNA for the CDR3 is TGTGCCAGCAGCCCTCAGGTGAACACTGAAGCTTTCTTT. V usage is TRBV7-6 and J usage is TRBJ1-1; D gene uncertain. The CDR3 is 13 residues long. In germline, CDR1 is SGHVS, CDR2 FNYEAQ. Trimming took 5 bases from V and 0 from J, leaving 7 bases between them.

The chain couples TRBV5-4 to TRBJ2-7; D tentatively reads TRBD1 or TRBD2 (5 bases each). Between the trimmed V and J ends, which lost 4 bases and 4 bases, there was a span of 12 bases. This CDR3 has 13 residues. CDR1 and CDR2 from the germline V gene are SGHNT and YYREEE (reference sequence). CDR3 DNA: TGTGCCAGCAGCCGGGACCTCCAGTACGAGCAGTACTTC. Its protein product is CASSRDLQYEQYF.

In nucleotides, the CDR3 is TGTGCCAGCAGTCTGACAGGGGCGGGTGGCTACACCTTC. This encodes CASSLTGAGGYTF. V is TRBV28 and J is TRBJ1-2, with 8 positions matching TRBD1. With 5 bases clipped from V and 7 bases from J, the junction kept 6 bases outside the gene matches. CDR3 size: 13 residues. The germline gives CDR1 MDHEN, CDR2 SYDVKM.

V usage is TRBV6-5 and J usage is TRBJ2-6; D is unclear. This CDR3 is built from 14 residues. V lost 2 bases and J lost 0, with 2 bases in between. CDR1 and CDR2 (germline): MNHEY, SVGAGI. DNA for the CDR3: TGTGCCAGCAGTTACAGCTCTGGGGCCAACGTCCTGACTTTC. Translated, it gives CASSYSSGANVLTF.

This chain links TRBV9 with TRBJ2-3; D is possibly TRBD1 (5 bases). The CDR3 is 15 amino acids. Germline CDR1 SGDLS, CDR2 YYNGEE. Trimming left V 3 bases short and J 2 bases short, with 13 bases between. Here the CDR3 reads CASSAHRSFTDTQYF. DNA for the CDR3: TGTGCCAGCAGCGCCCACAGGAGTTTCACAGATACGCAGTATTTT.

The rearrangement joins TRBV19 to TRBJ1-1; D gene ambiguous. This CDR3 is 15 amino acids long. The germline V gene encodes CDR1 LNHDA and CDR2 SQIVND (reference sequence). Trimming cost V 5 bases and J 2 bases, with 15 bases left between them. The CDR3 DNA is TGTGCCAGTAGTGCCGCGCGGACGCCTAACACTGAAGCTTTCTTT. Translated, it gives CASSAARTPNTEAFF.

The chain employs TRBV4-3 and TRBJ2-5; 7 bases map to TRBD2. With V trimmed by 0 bases and J by 4 bases, 5 bases remained unmatched. This CDR3 has 15 amino acids. From germline, CDR1 is LGHNA and CDR2 YSLEER. The CDR3 DNA sequence: TGCGCCAGCAGCCAAGATTATACGGGAGGAGAGACCCAGTACTTC. Translated, it gives CASSQDYTGGETQYF.

This clone has only a few counts. V and J are TRBV7-2 and TRBJ2-7, with D uncertain. Germline CDR1 SGHTA, CDR2 FQGNSA. Trimming removed 4 bases at V and 3 bases at J, with 13 bases between. The CDR3 has 14 residues. The CDR3 loop is CASSSTIWGYEQYF. The CDR3 DNA reads TGTGCCAGCAGCTCCACCATCTGGGGCTACGAGCAGTACTTC.

The CDR3 is CASSSTGGNGYTF. DNA for the CDR3: TGTGCCAGCAGTTCAACAGGGGGCAACGGCTACACCTTC. The gene calls are TRBV12-3 or TRBV12-4 and TRBJ1-2, with 9 nucleotides matching TRBD1. J gave up 8 bases and V 4 bases, and 5 bases lay outside the gene matches. CDR3 size: 13 residues.

This rearrangement joins TRBV7-2 to TRBJ1-2; maybe TRBD1 (5 bases). This CDR3 is built from 16 residues. Trimming stripped 2 bases from V and 4 bases from J, with 17 bases between. Germline CDR1 is SGHTA and CDR2 is FQGNSA. CDR3 sequence reads: CASSLTSVGGPYGYTF. The CDR3 DNA reads TGTGCCAGCAGCTTAACCAGTGTTGGGGGACCCTATGGCTACACCTTC.